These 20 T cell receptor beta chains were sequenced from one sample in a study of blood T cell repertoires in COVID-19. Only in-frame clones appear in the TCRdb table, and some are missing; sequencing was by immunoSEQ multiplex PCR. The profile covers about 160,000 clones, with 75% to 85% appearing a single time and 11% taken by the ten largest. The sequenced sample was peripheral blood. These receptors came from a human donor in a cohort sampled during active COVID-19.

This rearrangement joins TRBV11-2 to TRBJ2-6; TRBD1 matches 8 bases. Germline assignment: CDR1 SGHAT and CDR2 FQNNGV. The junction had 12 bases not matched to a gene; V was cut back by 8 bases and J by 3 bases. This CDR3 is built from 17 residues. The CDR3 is CASRGTGSIGGANVLTF. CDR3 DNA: TGTGCCAGCCGGGGGACAGGTTCTATAGGTGGGGCCAACGTCCTGACTTTC.

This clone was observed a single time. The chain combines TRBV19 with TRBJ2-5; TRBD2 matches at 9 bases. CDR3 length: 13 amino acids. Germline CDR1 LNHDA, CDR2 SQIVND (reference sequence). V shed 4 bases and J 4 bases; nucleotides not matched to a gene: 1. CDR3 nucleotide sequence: TGTGCCAGTAGTAGCGGGAGGGGAGAGACCCAGTACTTC. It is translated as CASSSGRGETQYF.

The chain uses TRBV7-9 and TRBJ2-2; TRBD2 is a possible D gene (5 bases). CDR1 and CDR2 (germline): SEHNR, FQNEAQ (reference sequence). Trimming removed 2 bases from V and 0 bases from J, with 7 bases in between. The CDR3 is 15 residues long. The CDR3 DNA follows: TGTGCCAGCAGCTTAACAGCGGCGAACACCGGGGAGCTGTTTTTT. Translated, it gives CASSLTAANTGELFF. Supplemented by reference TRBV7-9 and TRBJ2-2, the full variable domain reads DTGVSQNPRHKITKRGQNVTFRCDPISEHNRLYWYRQTLGQGPEFLTYFQNEAQLEKSRLLSDRFSAERPKGSFSTLEIQRTEQGDSAMYLCASSLTAANTGELFFGEGSRLTVL.

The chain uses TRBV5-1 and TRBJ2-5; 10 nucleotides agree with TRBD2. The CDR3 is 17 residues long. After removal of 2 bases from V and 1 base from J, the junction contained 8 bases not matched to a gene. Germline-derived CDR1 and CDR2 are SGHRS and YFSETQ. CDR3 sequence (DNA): TGCGCCAGCAGCTTTACCCCTAGCGGGAGCCTCCAAGAGACCCAGTACTTC. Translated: CASSFTPSGSLQETQYF.

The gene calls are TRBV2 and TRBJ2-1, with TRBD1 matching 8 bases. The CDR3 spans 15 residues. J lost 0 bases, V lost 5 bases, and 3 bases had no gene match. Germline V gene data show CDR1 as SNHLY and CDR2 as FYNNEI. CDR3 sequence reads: CASSRQGSSYNEQFF. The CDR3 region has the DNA TGTGCCAGCAGTCGACAGGGGAGCTCCTACAATGAGCAGTTCTTC.

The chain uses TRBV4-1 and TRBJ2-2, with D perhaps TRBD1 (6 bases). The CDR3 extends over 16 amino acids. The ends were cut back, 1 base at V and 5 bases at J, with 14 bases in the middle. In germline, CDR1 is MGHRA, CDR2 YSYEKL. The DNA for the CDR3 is TGCGCCAGCAGCCAAGGGGGGCAGATCCTAACCGGGGAGCTGTTTTTT. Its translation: CASSQGGQILTGELFF.

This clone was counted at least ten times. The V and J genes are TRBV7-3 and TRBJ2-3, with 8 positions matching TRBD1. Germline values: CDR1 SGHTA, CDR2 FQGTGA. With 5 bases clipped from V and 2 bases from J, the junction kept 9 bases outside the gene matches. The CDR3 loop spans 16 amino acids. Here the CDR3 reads CASSLQGVGDTDTQYF. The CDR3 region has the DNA TGTGCCAGCAGCCTACAGGGGGTAGGGGACACAGATACGCAGTATTTT.

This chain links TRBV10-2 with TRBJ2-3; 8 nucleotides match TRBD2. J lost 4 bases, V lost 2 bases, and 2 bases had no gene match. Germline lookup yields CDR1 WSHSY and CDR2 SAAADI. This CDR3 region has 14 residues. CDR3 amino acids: CASSERGGADTQYF. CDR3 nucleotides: TGCGCCAGCAGTGAGCGGGGGGGTGCAGATACGCAGTATTTT.

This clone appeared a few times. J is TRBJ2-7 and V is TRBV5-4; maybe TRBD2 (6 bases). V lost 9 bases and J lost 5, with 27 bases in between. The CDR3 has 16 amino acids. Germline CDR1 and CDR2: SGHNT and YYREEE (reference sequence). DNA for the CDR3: TGTGCCACCCTCCATGGTAGGGCGGGGAGGATTCACGAGCAGTACTTC. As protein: CATLHGRAGRIHEQYF.

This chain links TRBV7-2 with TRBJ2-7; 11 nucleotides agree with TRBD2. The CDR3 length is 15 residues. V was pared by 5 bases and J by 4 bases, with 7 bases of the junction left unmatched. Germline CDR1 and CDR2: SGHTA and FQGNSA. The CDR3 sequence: CASSEPGLADYEQYF. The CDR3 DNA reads TGTGCCAGCAGCGAGCCGGGACTAGCGGATTACGAGCAGTACTTC.

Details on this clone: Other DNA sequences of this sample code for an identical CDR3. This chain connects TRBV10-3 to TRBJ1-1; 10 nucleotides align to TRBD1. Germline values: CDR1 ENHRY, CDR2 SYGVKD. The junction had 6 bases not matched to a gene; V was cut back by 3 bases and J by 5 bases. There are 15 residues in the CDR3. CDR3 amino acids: CAISDRGQGETEAFF. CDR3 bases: TGTGCCATCAGTGACCGAGGACAGGGGGAGACTGAAGCTTTCTTT.

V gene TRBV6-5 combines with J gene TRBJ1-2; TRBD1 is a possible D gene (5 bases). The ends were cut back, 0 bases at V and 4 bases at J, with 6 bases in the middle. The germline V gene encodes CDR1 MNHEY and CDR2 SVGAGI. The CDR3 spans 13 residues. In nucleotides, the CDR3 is TGTGCCAGCAGTTACTCCGACAGCTATGGCTACACCTTC. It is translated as CASSYSDSYGYTF.

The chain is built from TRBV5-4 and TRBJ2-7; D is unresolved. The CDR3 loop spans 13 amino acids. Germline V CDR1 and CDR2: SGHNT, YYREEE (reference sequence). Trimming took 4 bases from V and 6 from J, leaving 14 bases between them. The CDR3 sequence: CASSLKTSFEQYF. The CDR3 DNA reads TGTGCCAGCAGCCTCAAGACATCTTTCGAGCAGTACTTC.

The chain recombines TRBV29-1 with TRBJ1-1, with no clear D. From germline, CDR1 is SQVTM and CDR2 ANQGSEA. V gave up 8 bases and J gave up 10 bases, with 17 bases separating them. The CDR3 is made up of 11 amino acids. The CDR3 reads CSYLIEGGAFF. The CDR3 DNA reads TGCAGCTACTTAATCGAGGGAGGAGCTTTCTTT.

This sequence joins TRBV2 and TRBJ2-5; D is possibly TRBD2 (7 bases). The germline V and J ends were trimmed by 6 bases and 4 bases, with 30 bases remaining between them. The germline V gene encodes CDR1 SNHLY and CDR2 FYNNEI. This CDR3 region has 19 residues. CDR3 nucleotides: TGTGCCAGCAGGGCCCTCGGGGGCGGGGGCCCTTCCTGGGGAGAGACCCAGTACTTC. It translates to CASRALGGGGPSWGETQYF.

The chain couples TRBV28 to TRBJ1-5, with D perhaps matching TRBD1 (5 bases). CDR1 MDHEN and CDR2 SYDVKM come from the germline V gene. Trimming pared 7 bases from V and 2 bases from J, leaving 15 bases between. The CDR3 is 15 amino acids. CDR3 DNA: TGTGCCAGCATCAACGGGGGGGATCGCAATCAGCCCCAGCATTTT. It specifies CASINGGDRNQPQHF.

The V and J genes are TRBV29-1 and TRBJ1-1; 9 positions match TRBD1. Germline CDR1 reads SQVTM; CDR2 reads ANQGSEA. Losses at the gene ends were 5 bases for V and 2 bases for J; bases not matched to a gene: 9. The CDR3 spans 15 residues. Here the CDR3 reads CSVPARDRVNTEAFF. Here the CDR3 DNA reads TGCAGCGTTCCCGCCCGGGACAGGGTAAACACTGAAGCTTTCTTT.

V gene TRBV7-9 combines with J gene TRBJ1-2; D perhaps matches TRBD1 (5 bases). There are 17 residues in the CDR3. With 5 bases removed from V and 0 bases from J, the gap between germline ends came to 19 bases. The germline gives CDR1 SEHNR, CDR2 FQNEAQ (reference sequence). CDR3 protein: CASSPHQTVQANYGYTF. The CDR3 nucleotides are TGTGCCAGCAGCCCCCACCAGACAGTTCAAGCTAACTATGGCTACACCTTC.

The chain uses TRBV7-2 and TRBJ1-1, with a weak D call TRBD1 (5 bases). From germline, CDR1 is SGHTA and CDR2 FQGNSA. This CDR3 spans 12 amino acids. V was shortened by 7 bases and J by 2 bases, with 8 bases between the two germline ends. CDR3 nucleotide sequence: TGTGCCAGCACCGACAGAAACACTGAAGCTTTCTTT. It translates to CASTDRNTEAFF.

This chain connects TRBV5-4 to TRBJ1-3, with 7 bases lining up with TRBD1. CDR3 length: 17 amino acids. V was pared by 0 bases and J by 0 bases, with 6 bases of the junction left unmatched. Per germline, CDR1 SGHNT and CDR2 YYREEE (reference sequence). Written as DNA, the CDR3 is TGTGCCAGCAGCTTGGACCCGGGACAGTACTCTGGAAACACCATATATTTT. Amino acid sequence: CASSLDPGQYSGNTIYF.